Listed below are T cell receptor beta chains from one sample, sequenced in a study of blood T cell repertoires in COVID-19. Profiled with immunoSEQ multiplex PCR; TCRdb holds only in-frame clones, not every one. The table records 150,000 to 200,000 clones, around 80% of them present only once. The sequenced sample was PBMCs or T cells enriched from blood (not recorded which). Receptors were obtained from a man in his 70s who had been exposed to COVID-19. CDR3s include the opening cysteine and the closing phenylalanine or tryptophan. A D gene is named only where the DNA matches it firmly. The listing skips clone size in some rows; elsewhere it reads once, few, many or a size class.

j_gene,v_gene,abundance,d_gene,CDR3nt,CDR3aa
TRBJ1-1,TRBV5-1,few,TRBD1,TGCGCCAGCACCTCGGGGACAGCGAACACTGAAGCTTTCTTT,CASTSGTANTEAFF
TRBJ2-7,TRBV9,.,.,TGTGCCAGCAGCGTAGGTAGCGGCTCCTACGAGCAGTACTTC,CASSVGSGSYEQYF
TRBJ2-5,TRBV10-3,.,.,TGTGCCATCAGTGAGTCATTAGCTAGCCCGGGGCAAGAGACCCAGTACTTC,CAISESLASPGQETQYF
TRBJ2-7,TRBV11-2,.,.,TGTGCCAGCAGCCCGTGGTCTTCCGGCTACGAGCAGTACTTC,CASSPWSSGYEQYF
TRBJ2-5,TRBV29-1,.,TRBD1,TGCAGCGCCTGGACAGGGACGGGAGAGACCCAGTACTTC,CSAWTGTGETQYF
TRBJ1-1,TRBV6-2/TRBV6-3,.,TRBD1,TGTGCCAGCAGTAACCCGGGACAGGCGAACACTGAAGCTTTCTTT,CASSNPGQANTEAFF
TRBJ1-3,TRBV19,.,TRBD1,TGTGCCAGTAGTATGGGACAGGGAAACACCATATATTTT,CASSMGQGNTIYF
TRBJ2-7,TRBV6-6,.,TRBD1,TGTGCCAGCTGTCAAGACCCGGGACAGGGGGCTCGGGAGCAGTACTTC,CASCQDPGQGAREQYF
TRBJ1-6,TRBV6-4,.,TRBD1,TGTGCCAGCAGCATGACAGGGAGCAATTCACCCCTCCACTTT,CASSMTGSNSPLHF
TRBJ1-1,TRBV28,.,.,TGTGCCAGCGGCAGTGAACAGGGGAACACTGAAGCTTTCTTT,CASGSEQGNTEAFF